This TCR beta chain originates from a study of monozygotic twins with inflammatory bowel disease (dated by TCRdb to between 2019 and 2020). Turning to the overall study: In total, approximately 30 monozygotic twin pairs made up the full study: 19 Danish pairs, all IBD-discordant, plus nine German pairs, of which four were IBD-concordant and five were IBD-discordant. The search for disease-associated traits relied mainly on comparing IBD patients with their genetically identical healthy co-twins within discordant pairs. Each individual had, on average, about 151 000 unique TCRalpha sequences and 181 000 unique TCRbeta sequences available for analysis. Overall study outcomes, separate from this receptor: Background noise and inter-individual variability may have been introduced into the repertoires by the differing immunosuppressive treatments among patients. Repertoire similarity did not differ between concordant and discordant twins, possibly due to limited statistical power. Distinction between different T cell subtypes could not be achieved in the analysis. No single strong signal or clonotype linked to IBD turned up in the results, so the idea that one exists was not supported. Fewer clonotypes were shared with other individuals by IBD patients than by healthy twins, most markedly in patients showing signs of disease activity. IBD patients had lower TCRbeta repertoire diversity, measured by the inverse Simpson index, than their healthy co-twins.

A note on this clonotype: Its antigen is still unknown.

The germline V gene gives CDR1 as WSHSY and CDR2 as SAAADI. The CDR3 measures 14 amino acids from cysteine to phenylalanine. Only the protein is available. From each donor, a roughly 2.5 ml peripheral blood sample was drawn into PAXgene tubes and stored at -80 degrees C. Without T cell sorting, total RNA was isolated from whole blood using the PAXgene blood miRNA kit on an automated QIAcube. Deep TCRalpha and TCRbeta repertoire profiling with unique molecular barcoding was performed on peripheral blood of monozygotic twin pairs concordant or discordant for inflammatory bowel disease. Smoking habits were recorded for all twin pairs, and individuals were classified as current, former or never smokers. Libraries were prepared through 5' RACE. The input for every TCR library was around 4,000 ng of total RNA. For each sample, cDNA was synthesized in eight separate reactions using SMARTScribe reverse transcriptase. Unique molecular identifiers containing a 6-nucleotide sample barcode were introduced through template switching during cDNA synthesis. TCRalpha and TCRbeta cDNA was amplified in two nested PCRs of roughly 16 and 10 cycles, and bead purification was carried out after each PCR. Before amplification, the cDNA was treated with uracil DNA-glycosylase and purified using the QIAquick PCR purification kit. In the second PCR, Illumina TruSeq-compatible adapters and sample-specific barcodes were added. TapeStation and Qubit were used to check library quality and concentration, and about 5.2 ng of each library went into the pool. Sequencing of pooled libraries was carried out on an Illumina HiSeq2500 single-index Rapid Run using 2 x 100 bp reads and custom sequencing primers. Processing in the source paper ran as follows. PCR and sequencing errors were corrected by UMI-based consensus assembly using MiGEC version 1.2.6. MiXCR version 2.1.1 was used for V(D)J alignment, clonotype assembly and CDR3 extraction. To normalise gene usage, clonotype sharing and MAIT/NKT TCR abundance, the top 1000, 10 000 and 20 000 clonotypes in each sample were analysed. After downsampling to 27 000 UMIs, diversity was calculated as the inverse Simpson index using the vegan R package. Statistical testing used paired Mann-Whitney U tests on the discordant twin pairs and applied Benjamini-Hochberg correction for multiple testing. The reads went through TCRdb reprocessing, and each CDR3 protein sequence gets one entry with no DNA. Here the V and J calls rest on TCRdb's processing, not on the authors' analysis. The sample has approximately 300,000 distinct CDR3 sequences on record. 5.6% of the sample comes from the top ten.

The chain couples TRBV10-2 to TRBJ2-5; there is no DNA to check the TCRdb D call of TRBD1. This sequence was found in a human donor with ulcerative colitis or Crohn's disease, or a healthy co-twin of an affected twin (not recorded which). The material sequenced was blood. The CDR3 corresponds to CASRAGALRETQYF.